This passage covers 20 T cell receptor beta chains from one sample sequenced in a study of OX40 agonist ivuxolimab in advanced cancers. Assay used: immunoSEQ multiplex PCR; TCRdb lists only in-frame clones, some missing. The table has roughly 59,000 clones, 75% to 90% seen once. Material: CD4+ or CD8+ T cells sorted from blood, obtained in a trial of the OX40 agonist ivuxolimab. The receptors come from an adult with an advanced solid tumor such as melanoma, head and neck, liver or kidney cancer.

This clone came up once. V is TRBV5-6 and J is TRBJ2-2; 11 positions agree with TRBD1. The CDR3 totals 14 residues. The germline CDR1 and CDR2 sequences are SGHDT and YYEEEE. V was pared by 4 bases and J by 9 bases, with 5 bases of the junction left unmatched. The CDR3 region has the DNA TGTGCCAGCAGCCCAGGACAGGGGGCGAGGGAGCTGTTTTTT. It translates to CASSPGQGARELFF.

The V call is TRBV7-9, the J call TRBJ2-2, with 7 bases that match TRBD1. Germline lookup yields CDR1 SEHNR and CDR2 FQNEAQ (reference sequence). The CDR3 contains 17 residues. V was clipped by 2 bases and J by 5 bases; unmatched bases: 11. The CDR3 coding sequence is TGTGCCAGCAGCTTAAAGTATGGTCAGGGGGTAACCGGGGAGCTGTTTTTT. As protein: CASSLKYGQGVTGELFF.

V and J are TRBV6-5 and TRBJ2-1; TRBD2 matches at 13 bases. The CDR3 extends over 16 amino acids. Trimming took 6 bases from V and 9 from J; bases not matched to a gene: 11. Germline assignment: CDR1 MNHEY and CDR2 SVGAGI. CDR3 sequence: CASRYPGLAGMGEQFF. The CDR3 coding sequence is TGTGCCAGCAGATACCCGGGACTAGCGGGAATGGGTGAGCAGTTCTTC.

The rearrangement joins TRBV7-9 to TRBJ2-7; D ambiguous. The CDR3 length is 13 residues. CDR1 SEHNR and CDR2 FQNEAQ come from the germline V gene (reference sequence). Deletions cut 1 base from V and 2 bases from J, with 6 bases between. This CDR3 reads CASSLGFAYEQYF. Here the CDR3 DNA reads TGTGCCAGCAGCTTAGGGTTCGCCTACGAGCAGTACTTC.

The CDR3 DNA sequence: TGTGCCAGCAGCCCGCGACCCCCTGGGGCCAACGTCCTGACTTTC. Protein: CASSPRPPGANVLTF. J is TRBJ2-6 and V is TRBV7-9; no clear D gene. The CDR3 contains 15 residues. Germline lookup yields CDR1 SEHNR and CDR2 FQNEAQ (reference sequence). V lost 5 bases and J 2 bases, leaving 10 bases between the germline ends.

This clone appeared once. The V and J genes are TRBV18 and TRBJ1-1; D gene unclear. This CDR3 comprises 13 residues. Per the germline V gene, CDR1 is KGHSH and CDR2 is LQKENI. Trimming took 5 bases from V and 0 from J, leaving 7 bases between them. The CDR3 DNA reads TGTGCCAGCTCAAGACTGATGAACACTGAAGCTTTCTTT. Translating gives CASSRLMNTEAFF.

This clone has a handful of counts. The chain joins TRBV4-1 to TRBJ1-5; D is unclear. V lost 2 bases to trimming and J lost 3 bases, with 14 bases between them. Germline assignment: CDR1 MGHRA and CDR2 YSYEKL. The CDR3 totals 16 residues. CDR3 residues: CASSQSGKGINQPQHF. Here the CDR3 DNA reads TGCGCCAGCAGCCAAAGCGGCAAGGGAATCAATCAGCCCCAGCATTTT.

This clone was picked up a small number of times. The CDR3 sequence: CASSQDRHTGGYGYTF. CDR3 in DNA: TGCGCCAGCAGCCAAGATCGCCATACAGGGGGCTATGGCTACACCTTC. This chain connects TRBV4-3 to TRBJ1-2, with 8 nucleotides matching TRBD1. The germline V gene encodes CDR1 LGHNA and CDR2 YSLEER. The CDR3 spans 16 residues. V trimming: 0 bases; J trimming: 4 bases; junction bases outside the gene matches: 7.

V gene TRBV11-2 combines with J gene TRBJ2-1; D ambiguous. Germline V gene sequence: CDR1 SGHAT, CDR2 FQNNGV. V lost 1 base and J 5 bases, leaving 6 bases between the germline ends. CDR3 length: 13 residues. CDR3 nucleotide sequence: TGTGCCAGCAGCTTAGTGGAGAACAATGAGCAGTTCTTC. This translates into CASSLVENNEQFF.

This clone came up many times. The rearrangement joins TRBV30 to TRBJ2-3, with D unclear. CDR3 size: 12 residues. Trimming stripped 0 bases from V and 2 bases from J, with 3 bases between. The germline CDR1 and CDR2 sequences are GTSNPN and SVGIG (reference sequence). For the CDR3, the DNA is TGTGCCTGGAGTGTCGCCACAGATACGCAGTATTTT. Translating gives CAWSVATDTQYF.

The V and J genes are TRBV6-6 and TRBJ1-3, with 7 nucleotides matching TRBD1. The CDR3 has 15 residues. Germline V gene sequence: CDR1 MNHNY, CDR2 SVGAGI (reference sequence). The V and J ends lost 4 bases and 1 base, in that order; junction bases with no gene match: 4. The CDR3 DNA reads TGTGCCAGCAGTTCTACAGGGGCGTCTGGAAACACCATATATTTT. This translates into CASSSTGASGNTIYF.

The rearrangement links TRBV7-9 to TRBJ1-4, with D hard to call. The CDR3 loop spans 14 amino acids. CDR1 SEHNR and CDR2 FQNEAQ come from the germline V gene (reference sequence). V lost 1 base and J 2 bases, leaving 5 bases between the germline ends. CDR3 DNA: TGTGCCAGCAGCTTAGGGCAGACTAATGAAAAACTGTTTTTT. It encodes CASSLGQTNEKLFF.

This chain joins TRBV7-2 and TRBJ2-7; 7 bases fit TRBD2. Germline CDR1 and CDR2: SGHTA and FQGNSA. The CDR3 length is 12 residues. V lost 5 bases, J lost 7 bases, and 5 bases stayed unmatched. CDR3 in DNA: TGTGCCAGCAGCAAACGTAGCGGGGAGCAGTACTTC. This encodes CASSKRSGEQYF. The whole variable domain, remainder taken from reference TRBV7-2 and TRBJ2-7, is GAGVSQSPSNKVTEKGKDVELRCDPISGHTALYWYRQSLGQGLEFLIYFQGNSAPDKSGLPSDRFSAERTGGSVSTLTIQRTQQEDSAVYLCASSKRSGEQYFGPGTRLTVT.

This chain links TRBV19 with TRBJ2-4, with 9 bases matching TRBD1. The CDR3 runs to 14 residues. Unmatched junction bases numbered 7, after V lost 7 bases and J lost 6 bases. In germline, CDR1 is LNHDA, CDR2 SQIVND (reference sequence). For the CDR3, the DNA is TGTGCCAGTACCTTAGGACAGGGGTTAAACATTCAGTACTTC. Translation gives CASTLGQGLNIQYF.

This clone was seen only a few times. The chain joins TRBV5-1 to TRBJ2-7; tentatively, D is TRBD1 (5 bases). Trimming stripped 2 bases from V and 3 bases from J, with 15 bases between. Germline lookup yields CDR1 SGHRS and CDR2 YFSETQ. This CDR3 is built from 15 residues. The CDR3 bases are TGCGCCAGCAGCTTAACAGGAGAGCGAAACTACGAGCAGTACTTC. This sequence encodes CASSLTGERNYEQYF.

The chain employs TRBV5-6 and TRBJ2-3; D perhaps matches TRBD2 (6 bases). V was cut by 1 base and J by 4 bases, with 10 bases left in between. The CDR3 totals 14 residues. Germline V gene lookup returns CDR1 SGHDT and CDR2 YYEEEE. The CDR3: CASSLMGEADTQYF. Written as DNA, the CDR3 is TGTGCCAGCAGCTTGATGGGGGAGGCAGATACGCAGTATTTT.

The rearrangement joins TRBV10-2 to TRBJ1-6; D is ambiguous. The CDR3 is made up of 12 amino acids. CDR1 WSHSY and CDR2 SAAADI come from the germline V gene. V lost 2 bases to trimming and J lost 8 bases, with 4 bases between them. The CDR3 sequence is CASSELDSPLHF. CDR3 bases: TGCGCCAGCAGTGAGCTTGATTCACCCCTCCACTTT.

There are a few counts of this clone. J is TRBJ2-3 and V is TRBV18, with TRBD2 identical over 9 bases. This CDR3 has 15 amino acids. V shed 0 bases and J 5 bases; nucleotides not matched to a gene: 3. Germline CDR1 is KGHSH and CDR2 is LQKENI. CDR3 DNA sequence: TGTGCCAGCTCACCACCTAGCGGGAGAGGAGATACGCAGTATTTT. Its protein is CASSPPSGRGDTQYF.

V and J are TRBV5-1 and TRBJ2-5, with D perhaps TRBD1 (6 bases). V was shortened by 1 base and J by 1 base, with 11 bases between the two germline ends. The germline V gene has CDR1 SGHRS and CDR2 YFSETQ. The CDR3 has 15 amino acids. CDR3 sequence (DNA): TGCGCCAGCAGCTTGCTCCAGGGGATCCAAGAGACCCAGTACTTC. Its protein is CASSLLQGIQETQYF.

The V and J genes are TRBV4-2 and TRBJ2-7; 14 bases map to TRBD2. The V and J ends lost 2 bases and 0 bases, in that order; junction bases with no gene match: 15. The CDR3 has 21 amino acids. CDR1 and CDR2 from the germline V gene are LGHNA and YNFKEQ. The CDR3: CASSQRPTGTSGSRLSYEQYF. The CDR3 bases are TGTGCCAGCAGCCAACGTCCTACCGGGACTAGCGGGAGTCGCCTCTCCTACGAGCAGTACTTC.